Following are 5 T cell receptor beta chains from one sample sequenced in a study of cytomegalovirus exposure and HLA in healthy donors. The PCR contained 60 Vbeta and 13 Jbeta primers. TCRdb's copy holds only in-frame clones and misses some; the assay was immunoSEQ multiplex PCR. The data contain 120,000 or so clones, over 65% of them singletons. Source material: PBMCs. These receptors were taken from a man aged 25-45 years in good health and CMV-seronegative.

This chain links TRBV5-1 with TRBJ1-1; TRBD1 matches at 10 bases. Germline CDR1 is SGHRS and CDR2 is YFSETQ. J gave up 3 bases and V 4 bases, and 3 bases lay outside the gene matches. The CDR3 runs to 14 residues. In DNA, the CDR3 is TGCGCCAGCAGCAAAGGACAGGGGGACACTGAAGCTTTCTTT. Translating it yields CASSKGQGDTEAFF.

The gene calls are TRBV5-4 and TRBJ2-6, with a possible D match to TRBD2 (6 bases). CDR1 SGHNT and CDR2 YYREEE come from the germline V gene (reference sequence). The CDR3 is made up of 17 amino acids. V was cut by 1 base and J by 2 bases, with 13 bases left in between. Here the CDR3 reads CASSLMDRGAGANVLTF. DNA for the CDR3: TGTGCCAGCAGCTTGATGGACCGCGGGGCTGGGGCCAACGTCCTGACTTTC.

V usage is TRBV5-4 and J usage is TRBJ1-5; 9 bases are a match to TRBD1. In germline, CDR1 is SGHNT, CDR2 YYREEE (reference sequence). The V and J ends lost 4 bases and 4 bases, in that order; junction bases with no gene match: 6. CDR3 length: 15 amino acids. The CDR3 is CASSTGQGQNQPQHF. The CDR3 coding sequence is TGTGCCAGCAGCACCGGACAGGGGCAAAATCAGCCCCAGCATTTT. The complete variable domain, with remaining parts taken from reference TRBV5-4 and TRBJ1-5, reads ETGVTQSPTHLIKTRGQQVTLRCSSQSGHNTVSWYQQALGQGPQFIFQYYREEENGRGNFPPRFSGLQFPNYSSELNVNALELDDSALYLCASSTGQGQNQPQHFGDGTRLSIL.

The J gene is TRBJ2-3, the V gene TRBV9; TRBD2 matches at 8 bases. Looked up from germline, CDR1 is SGDLS and CDR2 is YYNGEE. The V gene end was trimmed by 0 bases and the J gene end by 3 bases; junction bases not matched to a gene: 6. The CDR3 is 16 residues long. The DNA for the CDR3 is TGTGCCAGCAGCGTAGGTCCGGGAGGGGGTACAGATACGCAGTATTTT. Translation: CASSVGPGGGTDTQYF.

The chain couples TRBV27 to TRBJ2-7; D not resolved. Germline-derived CDR1 and CDR2 are MNHEY and SMNVEV (reference sequence). V was clipped by 0 bases and J by 2 bases, with 5 bases between them. The CDR3 spans 13 residues. The CDR3 protein is CASSLSNTYEQYF. As DNA, the CDR3 is TGTGCCAGCAGTTTATCAAATACCTACGAGCAGTACTTC.